The 26 T cell receptor beta chains given below trace back to one sample, sequenced in a study of a mutant IDH1 vaccine in newly diagnosed glioma. These receptors are not linked to any known antigen. The protocol was immunoSEQ multiplex PCR, while the TCRdb copy is restricted to in-frame clones and leaves out a portion. The sample lists about 94,000 clones; around nine tenths were seen once. Time point indicated: week 47, end of study. Alongside topical imiquimod, each dose of vaccine comprised 300 ug of mutant IDH1 20-mer peptide. Sequences were derived from PBMCs, sampled from a glioma patient whose treatment included an IDH1 peptide vaccine. Receptors originate from a woman between 45 and 60 years old with glioma.

This clone appeared a single time. The chain recombines TRBV7-3 with TRBJ2-1, with TRBD1 matching 7 bases. V trimming: 4 bases; J trimming: 7 bases; junction bases outside the gene matches: 4. The CDR3 is made up of 13 amino acids. Germline V CDR1 and CDR2: SGHTA, FQGTGA. The CDR3 sequence: CASSYGTANEQFF. CDR3 coding DNA: TGTGCCAGCAGCTACGGGACAGCAAATGAGCAGTTCTTC. The entire variable domain, with the rest obtained from reference TRBV7-3 and TRBJ2-1, is as follows: GAGVSQTPSNKVTEKGKYVELRCDPISGHTALYWYRQSLGQGPEFLIYFQGTGAADDSGLPNDRFFAVRPEGSVSTLKIQRTERGDSAVYLCASSYGTANEQFFGPGTRLTVL.

This clone was seen a handful of times. This chain connects TRBV30 to TRBJ1-3, with unresolved D. The CDR3 sequence is 16 residues long. V lost 1 base to trimming and J lost 0 bases, with 13 bases between them. Germline CDR1 and CDR2: GTSNPN and SVGIG (reference sequence). CDR3 residues: CAWSGLFGISGNTIYF. Written as DNA, the CDR3 is TGTGCCTGGAGTGGCCTCTTTGGTATCTCTGGAAACACCATATATTTT.

This clone was picked up one time. The V call is TRBV5-1, the J call TRBJ2-7; D not resolved. The CDR3 extends over 13 amino acids. Per the germline V gene, CDR1 is SGHRS and CDR2 is YFSETQ. Trimming stripped 7 bases from V and 6 bases from J, with 17 bases between. CDR3 in amino acids: CASRGHLGLEQYF. The CDR3 bases are TGCGCCAGCCGCGGCCACCTGGGTCTCGAGCAGTACTTC.

This chain connects TRBV11-2 to TRBJ1-2; D unclear. The CDR3 has 12 amino acids. CDR1 and CDR2 from the germline V gene are SGHAT and FQNNGV. V was cut by 2 bases and J by 10 bases, with 11 bases left in between. This CDR3 is CASSLQGMFYTF. In nucleotides, the CDR3 is TGTGCCAGCAGCTTACAAGGAATGTTCTACACCTTC.

This clone came up a few times. The chain employs TRBV11-2 and TRBJ1-5; D gene unclear. The CDR3 extends over 15 amino acids. Germline V CDR1 and CDR2: SGHAT, FQNNGV. The ends were cut back, 2 bases at V and 1 base at J, with 9 bases in the middle. This chain's CDR3 is CASSLYGESNQPQHF. The DNA of the CDR3 is TGTGCCAGCAGCTTATATGGGGAGAGCAATCAGCCCCAGCATTTT. The complete variable domain, with remaining parts taken from reference TRBV11-2 and TRBJ1-5, reads EAGVAQSPRYKIIEKRQSVAFWCNPISGHATLYWYQQILGQGPKLLIQFQNNGVVDDSQLPKDRFSAERLKGVDSTLKIQPAKLEDSAVYLCASSLYGESNQPQHFGDGTRLSIL.

This chain joins TRBV9 and TRBJ2-1, with 8 bases matching TRBD2. The CDR3 totals 16 residues. With V trimmed by 2 bases and J by 9 bases, 13 bases remained unmatched. CDR1 and CDR2 from the germline V gene are SGDLS and YYNGEE. CDR3 amino acids: CASSVEGGLGRSEQFF. The CDR3 nucleotides read TGTGCCAGCAGCGTTGAGGGGGGACTAGGCCGAAGTGAGCAGTTCTTC.

As DNA, the CDR3 is TGTGCCAGCAGTGTAAGCACAGATACGCAGTATTTT. Translation: CASSVSTDTQYF. This rearrangement joins TRBV2 to TRBJ2-3, with unresolved D. The CDR3 contains 12 residues. V was trimmed by 4 bases and J by 0 bases, leaving 2 bases between them. Germline V gene sequence: CDR1 SNHLY, CDR2 FYNNEI.

The rearrangement links TRBV5-1 to TRBJ2-2, with D maybe TRBD2 (7 bases). V lost 3 bases to trimming and J lost 0 bases, with 15 bases between them. The CDR3 is made up of 17 amino acids. CDR1 and CDR2 from the germline V gene are SGHRS and YFSETQ. The CDR3 bases are TGCGCCAGCAGCTCCCGAGGGGGGGGCGCGAACACCGGGGAGCTGTTTTTT. It translates to CASSSRGGGANTGELFF.

The chain has TRBV5-1 and TRBJ2-7; D might be TRBD1 or TRBD2, each matching 5 bases. The CDR3 sequence is 14 residues long. The V end lost 4 bases, the J end lost 2 bases, and 13 bases lay between the germline ends. Germline CDR1 SGHRS, CDR2 YFSETQ. The CDR3 sequence is CASSGEGNPYEQYF. CDR3 coding DNA: TGCGCCAGCAGCGGTGAGGGGAATCCCTACGAGCAGTACTTC.

In DNA form, the CDR3 reads TGCGCCAGCAGCCAAGGCACAGCTCACGAGCAGTACTTC. Its protein product is CASSQGTAHEQYF. The J gene is TRBJ2-7, the V gene TRBV4-1; D remains unclear. V shed 1 base and J shed 5 bases, with 9 bases lying between them. The germline V gene has CDR1 MGHRA and CDR2 YSYEKL. CDR3 length equals 13 residues.

In this sample, this clone turned up a few times. This chain links TRBV29-1 with TRBJ2-7; D is perhaps TRBD2 (5 bases). CDR1 is SQVTM and CDR2 is ANQGSEA in the germline V gene. The CDR3 is made up of 11 amino acids. V lost 4 bases to trimming and J lost 1 base, with 5 bases between them. The CDR3 coding sequence is TGCAGCGTTGGGACTTCCTACGAGCAGTACTTC. The encoded protein is CSVGTSYEQYF.

This sequence joins TRBV14 and TRBJ1-2, with D maybe TRBD1 (6 bases). V was clipped by 1 base and J by 5 bases, with 11 bases between them. Germline V CDR1 and CDR2: SGHDN, FVKESK. The CDR3 length is 14 residues. CDR3 bases: TGTGCCAGCAGCCAAGTGGGACATGGGTATGGCTACACCTTC. Translated, it gives CASSQVGHGYGYTF.

The chain combines TRBV28 with TRBJ2-7, with TRBD2 as a possible D gene (6 bases). This CDR3 comprises 13 residues. Trimming stripped 10 bases from V and 6 bases from J, with 19 bases between. Germline loops: CDR1 MDHEN, CDR2 SYDVKM. This CDR3 is CAIGDLRSGEQYF. In nucleotides, the CDR3 is TGTGCCATCGGGGACTTACGTTCTGGCGAGCAGTACTTC.

This clone was detected only a few times. The chain recombines TRBV27 with TRBJ2-5; 15 bases map to TRBD2. Germline values: CDR1 MNHEY, CDR2 SMNVEV (reference sequence). V lost 6 bases and J lost 4; bases outside the gene matches: 6. CDR3 size: 16 residues. Here the CDR3 reads CASRKPGLAGGETQYF. In DNA, the CDR3 is TGTGCCAGCAGAAAACCGGGACTAGCGGGAGGAGAGACCCAGTACTTC.

This clone has only one observation. V usage is TRBV2 and J usage is TRBJ2-7, with D perhaps matching TRBD2 (6 bases). Germline CDR1 reads SNHLY; CDR2 reads FYNNEI. V lost 2 bases to trimming and J lost 7 bases, with 15 bases between them. This CDR3 spans 14 amino acids. The CDR3 coding sequence is TGTGCCAGCAGTGAATCGGGGGACGTGGGGGAGCAGTACTTC. Translation gives CASSESGDVGEQYF.

The chain uses TRBV28 and TRBJ1-5; 8 bases are shared with TRBD1. V lost 7 bases and J lost 4; bases outside the gene matches: 12. CDR3 length equals 16 residues. The germline gives CDR1 MDHEN, CDR2 SYDVKM. The CDR3: CASKPPSRGRNQPQHF. Here the CDR3 DNA reads TGTGCCAGCAAGCCACCGAGCAGGGGGCGAAATCAGCCCCAGCATTTT.

V and J are TRBV14 and TRBJ2-7; a weak D match, TRBD1 (6 bases). Looked up from germline, CDR1 is SGHDN and CDR2 is FVKESK. The V end lost 3 bases, the J end lost 5 bases, and 20 bases lay between the germline ends. The CDR3 consists of 16 residues. For the CDR3, the DNA is TGTGCCAGCAGCCACTCCAATCAGGGGAGTCGCCACGAGCAGTACTTC. Translating it yields CASSHSNQGSRHEQYF. The whole variable domain, remainder taken from reference TRBV14 and TRBJ2-7, is EAGVTQFPSHSVIEKGQTVTLRCDPISGHDNLYWYRRVMGKEIKFLLHFVKESKQDESGMPNNRFLAERTGGTYSTLKVQPAELEDSGVYFCASSHSNQGSRHEQYFGPGTRLTVT.

This sequence joins TRBV7-9 and TRBJ2-1; the D is unclear. There are 13 residues in the CDR3. CDR1 is SEHNR and CDR2 is FQNEAQ in the germline V gene (reference sequence). V lost 1 base and J 6 bases, leaving 7 bases between the germline ends. The DNA for the CDR3 is TGTGCCAGCAGCTTAGGGGTACTCAATGAGCAGTTCTTC. Translation: CASSLGVLNEQFF.

The chain uses TRBV7-2 and TRBJ2-2; TRBD2 might be the D (5 bases). The CDR3 has 16 residues. V was trimmed by 8 bases and J by 0 bases, leaving 16 bases between them. Per the germline V gene, CDR1 is SGHTA and CDR2 is FQGNSA. CDR3 coding DNA: TGTGCCAGCCCATCACGGGAATTTTCGAACACCGGGGAGCTGTTTTTT. It specifies CASPSREFSNTGELFF.

V gene TRBV18 combines with J gene TRBJ1-5, with D possibly being TRBD1 (6 bases). The V end lost 6 bases, the J end lost 4 bases, and 13 bases lay between the germline ends. This CDR3 is 14 amino acids long. CDR1 and CDR2 from the germline V gene are KGHSH and LQKENI. The chain's CDR3 is CASSDGQRNQPQHF. CDR3 in DNA: TGTGCCAGCTCCGACGGACAGCGGAATCAGCCCCAGCATTTT.

J is TRBJ2-2 and V is TRBV9; D uncertain. Per germline, CDR1 SGDLS and CDR2 YYNGEE. Trimming stripped 4 bases from V and 7 bases from J, with 11 bases between. The CDR3 is 13 amino acids. CDR3 loop: CASSPRAGGELFF. The CDR3 region has the DNA TGTGCCAGCAGCCCACGAGCCGGCGGGGAGCTGTTTTTT.

This clone appeared a few times. This sequence joins TRBV6-4 and TRBJ2-2; possibly TRBD2 for D (6 bases). CDR1 is MRHNA, CDR2 SNTAGT, per germline. CDR3 size: 13 residues. V was trimmed by 4 bases and J by 3 bases, leaving 6 bases between them. The CDR3 DNA sequence: TGTGCCAGCAGTGCGGGAGACACCGGGGAGCTGTTTTTT. Translated: CASSAGDTGELFF.

This chain links TRBV5-4 with TRBJ2-7, with D tentatively TRBD1 (6 bases). Germline V gives CDR1 SGHNT, CDR2 YYREEE (reference sequence). V was trimmed by 0 bases and J by 2 bases, leaving 9 bases between them. The CDR3 has 14 amino acids. As DNA, the CDR3 is TGTGCCAGCAGCTTGGGGACAGCGACCTACGAGCAGTACTTC. Amino acid sequence: CASSLGTATYEQYF. The entire variable domain, with the rest obtained from reference TRBV5-4 and TRBJ2-7, is as follows: ETGVTQSPTHLIKTRGQQVTLRCSSQSGHNTVSWYQQALGQGPQFIFQYYREEENGRGNFPPRFSGLQFPNYSSELNVNALELDDSALYLCASSLGTATYEQYFGPGTRLTVT.

The rearrangement joins TRBV27 to TRBJ1-4; 8 nucleotides agree with TRBD1. Trimming at V came to 4 bases and at J to 5 bases, leaving 6 bases not matched to a gene. CDR1 MNHEY and CDR2 SMNVEV come from the germline V gene (reference sequence). The CDR3 loop spans 15 amino acids. The CDR3 is CASSSNRGANEKLFF. CDR3 sequence (DNA): TGTGCCAGCAGTTCGAACAGGGGGGCCAATGAAAAACTGTTTTTT.

The chain combines TRBV5-1 with TRBJ2-6, with no clear D. The CDR3 length is 15 residues. Germline CDR1 reads SGHRS; CDR2 reads YFSETQ. The V end lost 7 bases, the J end lost 2 bases, and 13 bases lay between the germline ends. The CDR3, as DNA: TGCGCCAGCCAGATGGACGGCGCTGGGGCCAACGTCCTGACTTTC. This sequence encodes CASQMDGAGANVLTF.

This clone was detected only once. J is TRBJ1-1 and V is TRBV10-3; D possibly corresponds to TRBD1 (6 bases). Germline V gives CDR1 ENHRY, CDR2 SYGVKD. There are 13 residues in the CDR3. V lost 6 bases and J lost 1, with 9 bases in between. The CDR3 DNA reads as TGTGCCATCAGCGGACAGCAGAACACTGAAGCTTTCTTT. Encoded protein: CAISGQQNTEAFF.